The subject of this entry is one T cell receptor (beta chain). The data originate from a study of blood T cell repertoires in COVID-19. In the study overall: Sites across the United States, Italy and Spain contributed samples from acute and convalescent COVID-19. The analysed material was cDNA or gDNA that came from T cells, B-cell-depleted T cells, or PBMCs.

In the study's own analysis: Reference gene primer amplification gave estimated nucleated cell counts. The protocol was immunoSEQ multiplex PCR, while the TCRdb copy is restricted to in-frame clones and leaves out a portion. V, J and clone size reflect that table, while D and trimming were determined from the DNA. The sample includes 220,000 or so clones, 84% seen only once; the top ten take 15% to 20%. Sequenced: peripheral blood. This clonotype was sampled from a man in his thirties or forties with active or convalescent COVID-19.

This chain's CDR3 is CASSAGVSSYNEQFF. CDR3 DNA sequence: TGCGCCAGCTCCGCCGGAGTCAGCTCCTACAATGAGCAGTTCTTC. The chain couples TRBV4-3 to TRBJ2-1; D is undetermined. This CDR3 comprises 15 residues. V was clipped by 8 bases and J by 0 bases, with 14 bases between them. Per germline, CDR1 LGHNA and CDR2 YSLEER.